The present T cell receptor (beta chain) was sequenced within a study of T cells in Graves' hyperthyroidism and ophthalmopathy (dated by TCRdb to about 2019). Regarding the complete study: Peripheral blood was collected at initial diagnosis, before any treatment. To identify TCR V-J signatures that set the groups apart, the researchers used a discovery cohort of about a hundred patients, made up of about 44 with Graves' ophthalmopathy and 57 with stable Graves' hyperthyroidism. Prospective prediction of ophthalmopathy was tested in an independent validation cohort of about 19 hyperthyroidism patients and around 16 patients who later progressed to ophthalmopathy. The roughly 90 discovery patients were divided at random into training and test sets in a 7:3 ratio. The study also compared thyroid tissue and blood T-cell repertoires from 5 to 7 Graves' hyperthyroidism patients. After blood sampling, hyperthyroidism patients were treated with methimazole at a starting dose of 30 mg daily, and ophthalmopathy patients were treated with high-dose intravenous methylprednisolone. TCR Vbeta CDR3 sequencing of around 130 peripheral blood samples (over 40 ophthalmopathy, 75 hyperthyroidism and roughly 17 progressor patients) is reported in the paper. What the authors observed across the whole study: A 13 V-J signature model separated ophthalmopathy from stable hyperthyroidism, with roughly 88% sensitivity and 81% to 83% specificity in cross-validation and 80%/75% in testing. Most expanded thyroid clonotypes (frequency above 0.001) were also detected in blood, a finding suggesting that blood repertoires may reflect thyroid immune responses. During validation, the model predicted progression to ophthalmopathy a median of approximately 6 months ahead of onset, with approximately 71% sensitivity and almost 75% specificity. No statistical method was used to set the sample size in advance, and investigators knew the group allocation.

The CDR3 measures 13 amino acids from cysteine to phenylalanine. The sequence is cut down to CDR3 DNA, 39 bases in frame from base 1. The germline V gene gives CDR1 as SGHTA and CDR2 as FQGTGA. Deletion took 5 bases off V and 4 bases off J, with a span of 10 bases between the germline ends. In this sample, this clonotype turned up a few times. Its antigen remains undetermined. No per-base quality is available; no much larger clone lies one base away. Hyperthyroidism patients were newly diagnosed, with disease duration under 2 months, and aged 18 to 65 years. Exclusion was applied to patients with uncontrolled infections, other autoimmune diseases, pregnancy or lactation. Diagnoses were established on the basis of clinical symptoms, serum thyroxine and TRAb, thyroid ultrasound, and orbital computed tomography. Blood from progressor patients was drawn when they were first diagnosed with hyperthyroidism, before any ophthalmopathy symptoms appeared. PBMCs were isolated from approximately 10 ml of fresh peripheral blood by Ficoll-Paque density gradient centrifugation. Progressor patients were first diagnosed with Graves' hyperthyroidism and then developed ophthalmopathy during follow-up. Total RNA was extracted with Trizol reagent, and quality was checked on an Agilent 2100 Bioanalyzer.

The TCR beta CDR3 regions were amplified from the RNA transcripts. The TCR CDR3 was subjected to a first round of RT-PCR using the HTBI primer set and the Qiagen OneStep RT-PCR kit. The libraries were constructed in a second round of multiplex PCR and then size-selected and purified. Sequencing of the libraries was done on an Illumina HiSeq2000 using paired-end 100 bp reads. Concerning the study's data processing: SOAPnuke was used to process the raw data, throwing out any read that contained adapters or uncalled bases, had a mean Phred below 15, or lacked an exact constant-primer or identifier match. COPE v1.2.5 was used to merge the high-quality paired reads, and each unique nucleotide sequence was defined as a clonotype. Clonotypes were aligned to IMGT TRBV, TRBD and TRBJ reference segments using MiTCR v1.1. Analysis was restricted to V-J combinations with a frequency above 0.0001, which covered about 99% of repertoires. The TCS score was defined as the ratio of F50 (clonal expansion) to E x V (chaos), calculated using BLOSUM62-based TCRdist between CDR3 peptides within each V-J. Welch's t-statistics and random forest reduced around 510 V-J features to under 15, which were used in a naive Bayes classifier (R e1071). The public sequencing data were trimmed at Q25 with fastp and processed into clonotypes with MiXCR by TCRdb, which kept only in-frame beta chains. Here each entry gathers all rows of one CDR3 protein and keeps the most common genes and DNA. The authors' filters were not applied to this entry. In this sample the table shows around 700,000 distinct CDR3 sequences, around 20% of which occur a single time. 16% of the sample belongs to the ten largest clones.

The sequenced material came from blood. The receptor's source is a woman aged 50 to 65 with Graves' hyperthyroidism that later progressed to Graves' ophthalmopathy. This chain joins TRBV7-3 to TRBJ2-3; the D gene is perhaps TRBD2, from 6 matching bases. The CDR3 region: CASSERLADTQYF. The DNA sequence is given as TGTGCCAGCAGCGAGCGACTAGCAGATACGCAGTATTTT.